This TCR beta chain was sequenced during a study of a mutant IDH1 vaccine in newly diagnosed glioma (dated by TCRdb to the early 2020s). Looking at the study overall: Vaccination was initiated 4-6 weeks after radiotherapy alone, or concurrently with temozolomide cycles in the chemotherapy-containing groups. Of the 32 patients who were treated, 62.5% were male and approximately 40% were female, and the mean age was about 40 years. Before enrollment, most patients had been given radiochemotherapy with temozolomide as standard therapy, while the rest had received either radiotherapy alone or temozolomide alone. The week-35 safety follow-up took place at visit V12, and the week-47 end of study took place at visit V13. Peripheral blood was collected at six visits: V03 (baseline), V05, V07, V10, V12 and V13. Longitudinal TCRB deep sequencing was done for about two dozen treated patients, wherever samples were available for exploratory analyses.

Study-level results and caveats: Changes in the top peripheral T cell clonotypes picked up by TCRB sequencing did not appear to be linked to pseudoprogression. Availability determined which PBMC samples were chosen for TCRB deep sequencing. The authors noted that analyses of patient blood samples could not be reproduced because of sample limitations. Immune responses induced by the vaccine were seen in more than 85% of patients across multiple MHC alleles.

The sample's time point label is to be understood as: week 35, safety follow-up. Each vaccine dose, consisting of 300 ug of a 20-mer mutant IDH1 peptide in Montanide, was administered subcutaneously with topical imiquimod. Across visits V03 through V10, patients got a total of eight vaccinations, given in weeks 1, 3, 5, 7, 11, 15, 19 and 23. The donors had newly diagnosed IDH1-mutant astrocytomas of WHO grade 3 or 4 that showed loss of nuclear ATRX. The samples were drawn from NOA16, a multicentre, single-arm, open-label phase I trial in Germany that tested a mutant IDH1 peptide vaccine in humans for the first time. Genomic DNA for TCRB sequencing was extracted from EDTA blood using the DNeasy Blood and Tissue Kit. Libraries were made using the immunoSEQ multiplex PCR assay. Rearranged TCR beta chain sequences were amplified with the hsTCRB Kit following the manufacturer's protocol. Sequencing of TCRB libraries was carried out on an Illumina MiSeq. In the original analysis: The proprietary platform of the kit vendor was used for demultiplexing, trimming and gene mapping. TCRdb obtained this table from immuneACCESS and retained in-frame rearrangements with V and J assigned. These tables miss some clones; where compared with another copy, unresolved V genes account for less than half of the shortfall, and the remainder is unexplained. V, J and clone size were drawn from that table, and D and trimming were deduced from the DNA. This sample holds approximately 62,000 clones; 80% to 85% were observed only once. Roughly 4% of the sample is held by the ten biggest clonotypes.

A remark on this clone: The antigen it binds to is not known. Base qualities are missing; no much larger clone stands one base away.

Deletion took 1 base off V and 5 bases off J, with a span of 14 bases between the germline ends. CDR1 and CDR2 were assigned from the germline V gene as MGHRA and YSYEKL. The CDR3 holds 15 amino acids from the cysteine to the phenylalanine. Only the CDR3 DNA is retained, 45 bases long and in frame from the first base. Sequenced material: PBMCs, taken from a glioma patient whose treatment included an IDH1 peptide vaccine. The sequence came from a man aged 25-45 years with glioma. The receptor chain draws on TRBV4-1 and TRBJ2-5; TRBD2 is perhaps the D gene, given 6 matching bases. The bases read TGCGCCAGCAGCCAAGTCGCTAGCGTGACGGAGACCCAGTACTTC. Its product reads: CASSQVASVTETQYF.